The present TCR beta chain was sequenced within a study of cytomegalovirus exposure and HLA in healthy donors. Study-wide points: Using a false discovery rate of 0.05, a later analysis showed that roughly 16,000 TCR beta sequences were associated with HLA alleles.

A note on this clone: Its antigen is not known.

The PCR made use of 60 Vbeta and 13 Jbeta primers. The data were produced by immunoSEQ multiplex PCR, yet TCRdb's version contains in-frame clones alone and is incomplete. The sample carries under 200,000 clones, around 75% recorded once. The CDR3 loop spans 15 amino acids. Germline CDR1 LGHNA, CDR2 YSLEER. The ends lost 4 bases at V and 4 bases at J; junction bases unmatched: 9. This receptor was obtained from a male donor in good health and CMV-seronegative. The chain couples TRBV4-3 to TRBJ1-2, with 7 bases lining up with TRBD1. Sequenced: PBMCs. The CDR3 spells CASSPQKGALYGYTF. Here the CDR3 DNA reads TGCGCCAGCAGCCCTCAGAAGGGGGCCCTCTATGGCTACACCTTC.